Given below is one T cell receptor beta chain in context. Libraries were prepared by immunoSEQ multiplex PCR; TCRdb keeps only in-frame clonotypes and omits some of them. There are about 76,000 clones in the sample; 93% occur only once, and around 1.4% lies in the top ten. This record comes from a study of brain T cells in children with intractable seizures. CDR1 and CDR2 (germline): MNHEY, SMNVEV (reference sequence). V lost 2 bases and J 4 bases, leaving 8 bases between the germline ends. CDR3 length equals 13 residues. The receptor comes from a boy younger than two with tuberous sclerosis and intractable seizures. The sample was peripheral blood, taken at surgery. This chain uses TRBV27 with TRBJ1-2; no firm D call. The DNA for the CDR3 is TGTGCCAGCAGTTTAACGGGGTTCTATGGCTACACCTTC. Translated: CASSLTGFYGYTF.